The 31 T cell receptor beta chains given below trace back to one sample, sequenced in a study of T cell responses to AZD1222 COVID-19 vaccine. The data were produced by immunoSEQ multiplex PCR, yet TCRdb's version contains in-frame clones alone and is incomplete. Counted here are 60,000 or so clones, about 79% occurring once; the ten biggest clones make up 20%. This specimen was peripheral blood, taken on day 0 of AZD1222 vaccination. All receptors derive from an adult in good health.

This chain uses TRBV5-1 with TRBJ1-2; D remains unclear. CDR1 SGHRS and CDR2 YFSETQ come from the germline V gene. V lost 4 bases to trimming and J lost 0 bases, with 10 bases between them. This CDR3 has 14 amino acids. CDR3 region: CASSLPGPNYGYTF. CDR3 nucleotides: TGCGCCAGCAGCCTACCCGGGCCTAACTATGGCTACACCTTC. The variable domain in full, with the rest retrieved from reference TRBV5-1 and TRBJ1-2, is KAGVTQTPRYLIKTRGQQVTLSCSPISGHRSVSWYQQTPGQGLQFLFEYFSETQRNKGNFPGRFSGRQFSNSRSEMNVSTLELGDSALYLCASSLPGPNYGYTFGSGTRLTVV.

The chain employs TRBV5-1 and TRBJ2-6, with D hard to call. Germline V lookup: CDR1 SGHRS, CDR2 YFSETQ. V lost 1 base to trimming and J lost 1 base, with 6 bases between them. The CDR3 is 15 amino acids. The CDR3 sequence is CASSLTGSGANVLTF. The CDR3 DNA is TGCGCCAGCAGCTTGACTGGGTCTGGGGCCAACGTCCTGACTTTC.

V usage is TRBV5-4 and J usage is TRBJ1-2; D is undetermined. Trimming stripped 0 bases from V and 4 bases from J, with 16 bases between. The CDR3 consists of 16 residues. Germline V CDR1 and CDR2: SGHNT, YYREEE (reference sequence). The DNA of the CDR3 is TGTGCCAGCAGCTTGGGGGCTTGGGAGAGCAGCTATGGCTACACCTTC. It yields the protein CASSLGAWESSYGYTF.

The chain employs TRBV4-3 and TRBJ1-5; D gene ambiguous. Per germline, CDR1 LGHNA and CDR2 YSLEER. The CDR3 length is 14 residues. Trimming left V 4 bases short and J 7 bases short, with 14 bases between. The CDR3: CASSPGPAPQPQHF. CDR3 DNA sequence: TGCGCCAGCAGCCCCGGCCCCGCCCCCCAGCCCCAGCATTTT.

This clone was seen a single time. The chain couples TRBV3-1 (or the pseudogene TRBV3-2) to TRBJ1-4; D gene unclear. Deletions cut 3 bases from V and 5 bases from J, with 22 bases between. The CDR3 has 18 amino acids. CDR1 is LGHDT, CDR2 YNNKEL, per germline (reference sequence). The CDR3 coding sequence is TGTGCCAGCAGCCATTATATCGAAGGGCTCCTGGAGAATGAAAAACTGTTTTTT. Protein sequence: CASSHYIEGLLENEKLFF.

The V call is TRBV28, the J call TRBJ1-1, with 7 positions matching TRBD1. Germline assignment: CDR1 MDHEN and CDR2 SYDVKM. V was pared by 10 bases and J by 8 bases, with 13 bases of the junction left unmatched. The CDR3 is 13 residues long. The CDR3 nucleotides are TGTGCCAACAACTCCGGACAGGCCTCCGAAGCTTTCTTT. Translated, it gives CANNSGQASEAFF.

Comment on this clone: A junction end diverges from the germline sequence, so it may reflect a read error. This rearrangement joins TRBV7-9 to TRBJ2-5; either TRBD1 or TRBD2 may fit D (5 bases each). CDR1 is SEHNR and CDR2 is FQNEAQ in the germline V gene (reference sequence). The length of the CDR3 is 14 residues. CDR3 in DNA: TGTGCCAGCAGCCCCGTGGGGACCCAACAGACCCAGTACTTC. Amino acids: CASSPVGTQQTQYF. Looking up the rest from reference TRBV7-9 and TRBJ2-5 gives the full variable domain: DTGVSQNPRHKITKRGQNVTFRCDPISEHNRLYWYRQTLGQGPEFLTYFQNEAQLEKSRLLSDRFSAERPKGSFSTLEIQRTEQGDSAMYLCASSPVGTQQTQYFGPGTRLLVL.

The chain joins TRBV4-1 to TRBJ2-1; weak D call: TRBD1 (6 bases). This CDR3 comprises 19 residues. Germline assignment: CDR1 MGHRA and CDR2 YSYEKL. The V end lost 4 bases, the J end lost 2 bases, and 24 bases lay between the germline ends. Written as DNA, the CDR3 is TGCGCCAGCAGCCCCCGCGGGTTTGGGGGCCGAGAGGCCTACAATGAGCAGTTCTTC. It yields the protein CASSPRGFGGREAYNEQFF.

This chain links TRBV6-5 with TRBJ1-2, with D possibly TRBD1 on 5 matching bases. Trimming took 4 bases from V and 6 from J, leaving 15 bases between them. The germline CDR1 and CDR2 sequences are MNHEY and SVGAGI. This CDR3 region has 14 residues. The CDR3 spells CASSLPGSRDGYTF. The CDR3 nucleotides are TGTGCCAGCAGTTTACCAGGGTCTAGGGATGGCTACACCTTC.

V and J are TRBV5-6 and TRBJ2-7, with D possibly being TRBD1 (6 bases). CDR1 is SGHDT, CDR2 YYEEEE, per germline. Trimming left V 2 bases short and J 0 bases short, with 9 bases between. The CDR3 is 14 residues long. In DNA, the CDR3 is TGTGCCAGCAGCTTTGGACAGCGCTCCTACGAGCAGTACGTC. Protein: CASSFGQRSYEQYV.

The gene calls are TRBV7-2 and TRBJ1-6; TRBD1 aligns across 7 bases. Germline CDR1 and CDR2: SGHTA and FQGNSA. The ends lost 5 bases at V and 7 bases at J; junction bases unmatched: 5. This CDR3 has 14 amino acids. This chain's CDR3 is CASSPGTVNSPLHF. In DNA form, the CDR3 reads TGTGCCAGCAGCCCCGGGACAGTCAATTCACCCCTCCACTTT.

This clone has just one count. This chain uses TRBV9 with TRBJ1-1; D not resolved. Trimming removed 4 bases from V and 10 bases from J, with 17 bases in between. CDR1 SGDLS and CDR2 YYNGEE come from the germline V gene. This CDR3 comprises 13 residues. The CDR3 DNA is TGTGCCAGCAGCCCTCAACCTCTCGGTGGAGCTTTCTTT. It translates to CASSPQPLGGAFF. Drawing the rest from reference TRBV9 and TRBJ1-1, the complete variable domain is DSGVTQTPKHLITATGQRVTLRCSPRSGDLSVYWYQQSLDQGLQFLIQYYNGEERAKGNILERFSAQQFPDLHSELNLSSLELGDSALYFCASSPQPLGGAFFGQGTRLTVV.

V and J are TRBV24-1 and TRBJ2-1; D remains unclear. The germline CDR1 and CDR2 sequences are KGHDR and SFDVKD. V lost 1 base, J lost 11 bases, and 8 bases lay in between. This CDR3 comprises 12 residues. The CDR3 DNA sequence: TGTGCCACCAGTGATTTTGAAGTTCAGCAGTTCTTC. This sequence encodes CATSDFEVQQFF.

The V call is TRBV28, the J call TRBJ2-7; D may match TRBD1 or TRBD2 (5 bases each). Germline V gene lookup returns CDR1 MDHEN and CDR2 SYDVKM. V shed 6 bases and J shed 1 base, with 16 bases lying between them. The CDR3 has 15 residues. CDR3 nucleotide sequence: TGTGCCAGCAGCTTGACCGGGACGGGTTCCTACGAGCAGTACTTC. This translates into CASSLTGTGSYEQYF.

The CDR3 loop reads CASSQDRRGLGTEAFF. CDR3 bases: TGCGCCAGCAGCCAAGATCGGAGGGGGCTGGGCACTGAAGCTTTCTTT. The chain is built from TRBV4-3 and TRBJ1-1; 7 bases map to TRBD1. The CDR3 has 16 amino acids. Germline loops: CDR1 LGHNA, CDR2 YSLEER. The junction had 8 bases not matched to a gene; V was cut back by 0 bases and J by 4 bases.

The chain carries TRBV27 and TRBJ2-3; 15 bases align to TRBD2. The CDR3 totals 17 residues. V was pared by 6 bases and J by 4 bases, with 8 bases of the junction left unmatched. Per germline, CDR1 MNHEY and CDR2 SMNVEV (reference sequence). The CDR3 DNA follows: TGTGCCAGCAGCGGGACTAGCGGGAGGAGTAGGGCAGATACGCAGTATTTT. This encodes CASSGTSGRSRADTQYF.

CDR3 coding DNA: TGTGCCAGCAGTTTATTGGGGGGCATATATTTT. Amino acid sequence: CASSLLGGIYF. The chain combines TRBV12-3 or TRBV12-4 with TRBJ1-3, with D perhaps TRBD1 (5 bases). V was trimmed by 2 bases and J by 12 bases, leaving 8 bases between them. The CDR3 spans 11 residues.

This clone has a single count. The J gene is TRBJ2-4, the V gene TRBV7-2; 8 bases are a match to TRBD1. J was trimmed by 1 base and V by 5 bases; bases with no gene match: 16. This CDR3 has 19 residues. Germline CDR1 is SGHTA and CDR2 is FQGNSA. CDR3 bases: TGTGCCAGCAGCCCTCCGGGACAGGAAAAAAAGGGGGCCAAAAACATTCAGTACTTC. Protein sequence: CASSPPGQEKKGAKNIQYF. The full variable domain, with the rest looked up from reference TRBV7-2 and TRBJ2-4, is GAGVSQSPSNKVTEKGKDVELRCDPISGHTALYWYRQSLGQGLEFLIYFQGNSAPDKSGLPSDRFSAERTGGSVSTLTIQRTQQEDSAVYLCASSPPGQEKKGAKNIQYFGAGTRLSVL.

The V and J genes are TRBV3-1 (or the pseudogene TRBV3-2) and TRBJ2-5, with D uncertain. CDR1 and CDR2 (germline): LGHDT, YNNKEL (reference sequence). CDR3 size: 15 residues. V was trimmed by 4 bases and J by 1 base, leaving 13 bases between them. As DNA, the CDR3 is TGTGCCAGCAGCCCCCTCGTGGGCAGCCAAGAGACCCAGTACTTC. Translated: CASSPLVGSQETQYF.

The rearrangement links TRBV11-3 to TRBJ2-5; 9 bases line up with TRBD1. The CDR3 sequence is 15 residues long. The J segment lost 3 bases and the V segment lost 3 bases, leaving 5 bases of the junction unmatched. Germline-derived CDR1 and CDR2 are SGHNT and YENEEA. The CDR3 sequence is CASSLGQGREETQYF. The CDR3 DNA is TGTGCCAGCAGCTTGGGACAGGGCAGGGAAGAGACCCAGTACTTC.

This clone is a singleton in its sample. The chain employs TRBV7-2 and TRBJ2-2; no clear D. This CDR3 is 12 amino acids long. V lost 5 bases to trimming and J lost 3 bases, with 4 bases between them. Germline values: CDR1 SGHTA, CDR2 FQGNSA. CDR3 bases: TGTGCCAGCAGCGTGGACACCGGGGAGCTGTTTTTT. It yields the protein CASSVDTGELFF.

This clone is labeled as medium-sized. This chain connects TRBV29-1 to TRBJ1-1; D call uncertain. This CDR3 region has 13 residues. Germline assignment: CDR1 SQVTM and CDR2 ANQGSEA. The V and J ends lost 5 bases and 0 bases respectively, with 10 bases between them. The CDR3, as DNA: TGCAGCGTTACTGAGACGGTGAACACTGAAGCTTTCTTT. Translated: CSVTETVNTEAFF.

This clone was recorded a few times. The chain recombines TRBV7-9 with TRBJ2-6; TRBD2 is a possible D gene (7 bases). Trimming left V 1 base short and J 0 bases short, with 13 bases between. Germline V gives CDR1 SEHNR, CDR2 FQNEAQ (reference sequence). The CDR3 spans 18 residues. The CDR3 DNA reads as TGTGCCAGCAGCTTAGGGCGGGGGCGCGCCTCTGGGGCCAACGTCCTGACTTTC. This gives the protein CASSLGRGRASGANVLTF.

CDR3 sequence: CASSSAGTGYRYTF. The CDR3 bases are TGTGCCAGCAGTTCAGCCGGGACAGGGTACCGCTACACCTTC. J is TRBJ1-2 and V is TRBV6-5; 9 bases map to TRBD1. Germline loops: CDR1 MNHEY, CDR2 SVGAGI. The V gene end was trimmed by 4 bases and the J gene end by 9 bases; junction bases not matched to a gene: 9. The CDR3 sequence is 14 residues long.

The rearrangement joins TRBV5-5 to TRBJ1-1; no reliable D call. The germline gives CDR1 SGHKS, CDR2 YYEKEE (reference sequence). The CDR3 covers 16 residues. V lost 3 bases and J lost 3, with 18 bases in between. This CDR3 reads CASSSVDGPLDTEAFF. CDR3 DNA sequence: TGTGCCAGCAGCTCCGTTGACGGGCCTTTGGACACTGAAGCTTTCTTT.

The CDR3 DNA is TGTGCTAGTGGTTTAACGCCCCGGGACAGGATCTATGGCTACACCTTC. This gives the protein CASGLTPRDRIYGYTF. This rearrangement joins TRBV12-5 to TRBJ1-2; 8 nucleotides align to TRBD1. V lost 3 bases, J lost 4 bases, and 10 bases stayed unmatched. Germline-derived CDR1 and CDR2 are LGHNT and FRNRAP. The CDR3 loop spans 16 amino acids.

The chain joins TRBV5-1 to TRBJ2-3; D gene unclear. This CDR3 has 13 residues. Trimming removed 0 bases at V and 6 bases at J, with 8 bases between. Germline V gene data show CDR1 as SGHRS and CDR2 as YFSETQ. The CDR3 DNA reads TGCGCCAGCAGCTTGGGGGCTGGTGATACGCAGTATTTT. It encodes CASSLGAGDTQYF.

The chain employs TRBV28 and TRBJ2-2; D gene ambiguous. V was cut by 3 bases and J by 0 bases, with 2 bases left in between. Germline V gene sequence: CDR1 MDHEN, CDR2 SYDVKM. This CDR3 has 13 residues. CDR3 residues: CASSFSNTGELFF. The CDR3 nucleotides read TGTGCCAGCAGTTTCTCGAACACCGGGGAGCTGTTTTTT.

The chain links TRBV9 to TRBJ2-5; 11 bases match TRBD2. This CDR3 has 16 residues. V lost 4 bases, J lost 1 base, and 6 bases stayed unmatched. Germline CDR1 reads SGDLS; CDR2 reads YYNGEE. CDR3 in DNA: TGTGCCAGCAGCCAGGGACTAGCGGAATTCCAAGAGACCCAGTACTTC. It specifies CASSQGLAEFQETQYF.

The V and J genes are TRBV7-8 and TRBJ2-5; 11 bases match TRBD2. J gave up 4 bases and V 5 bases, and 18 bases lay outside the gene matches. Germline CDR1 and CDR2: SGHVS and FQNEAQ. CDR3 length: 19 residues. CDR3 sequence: CASSAYVSVAGGEGETQYF. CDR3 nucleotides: TGTGCCAGCAGCGCCTACGTGTCCGTAGCGGGAGGGGAAGGAGAGACCCAGTACTTC. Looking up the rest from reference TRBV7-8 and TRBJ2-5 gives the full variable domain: GAGVSQSPRYKVAKRGQDVALRCDPISGHVSLFWYQQALGQGPEFLTYFQNEAQLDKSGLPSDRFFAERPEGSVSTLKIQRTQQEDSAVYLCASSAYVSVAGGEGETQYFGPGTRLLVL.

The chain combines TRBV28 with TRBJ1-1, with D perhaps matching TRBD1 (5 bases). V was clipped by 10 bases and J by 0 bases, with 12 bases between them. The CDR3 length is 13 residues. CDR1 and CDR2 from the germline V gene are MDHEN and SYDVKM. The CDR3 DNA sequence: TGTGCCACCGACAGTACTATGAACACTGAAGCTTTCTTT. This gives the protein CATDSTMNTEAFF.